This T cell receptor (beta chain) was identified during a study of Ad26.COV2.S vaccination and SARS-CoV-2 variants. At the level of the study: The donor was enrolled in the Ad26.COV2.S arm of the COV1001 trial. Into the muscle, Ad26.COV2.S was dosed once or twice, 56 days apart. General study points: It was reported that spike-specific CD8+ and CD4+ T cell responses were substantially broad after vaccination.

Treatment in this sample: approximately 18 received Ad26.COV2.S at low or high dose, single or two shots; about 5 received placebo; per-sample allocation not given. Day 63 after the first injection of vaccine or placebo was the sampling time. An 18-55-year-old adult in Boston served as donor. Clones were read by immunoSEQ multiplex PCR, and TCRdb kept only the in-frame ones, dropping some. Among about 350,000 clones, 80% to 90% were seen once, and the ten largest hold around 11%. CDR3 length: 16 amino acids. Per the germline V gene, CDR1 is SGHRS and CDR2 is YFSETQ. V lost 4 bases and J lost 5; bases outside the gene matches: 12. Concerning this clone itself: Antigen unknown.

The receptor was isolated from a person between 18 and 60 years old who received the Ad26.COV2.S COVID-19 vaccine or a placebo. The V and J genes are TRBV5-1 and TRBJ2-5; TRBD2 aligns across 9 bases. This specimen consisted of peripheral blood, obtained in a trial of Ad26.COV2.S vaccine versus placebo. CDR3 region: CASSPGGASGVETQYF. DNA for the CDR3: TGCGCCAGCAGCCCGGGTGGAGCTAGCGGGGTGGAGACCCAGTACTTC.